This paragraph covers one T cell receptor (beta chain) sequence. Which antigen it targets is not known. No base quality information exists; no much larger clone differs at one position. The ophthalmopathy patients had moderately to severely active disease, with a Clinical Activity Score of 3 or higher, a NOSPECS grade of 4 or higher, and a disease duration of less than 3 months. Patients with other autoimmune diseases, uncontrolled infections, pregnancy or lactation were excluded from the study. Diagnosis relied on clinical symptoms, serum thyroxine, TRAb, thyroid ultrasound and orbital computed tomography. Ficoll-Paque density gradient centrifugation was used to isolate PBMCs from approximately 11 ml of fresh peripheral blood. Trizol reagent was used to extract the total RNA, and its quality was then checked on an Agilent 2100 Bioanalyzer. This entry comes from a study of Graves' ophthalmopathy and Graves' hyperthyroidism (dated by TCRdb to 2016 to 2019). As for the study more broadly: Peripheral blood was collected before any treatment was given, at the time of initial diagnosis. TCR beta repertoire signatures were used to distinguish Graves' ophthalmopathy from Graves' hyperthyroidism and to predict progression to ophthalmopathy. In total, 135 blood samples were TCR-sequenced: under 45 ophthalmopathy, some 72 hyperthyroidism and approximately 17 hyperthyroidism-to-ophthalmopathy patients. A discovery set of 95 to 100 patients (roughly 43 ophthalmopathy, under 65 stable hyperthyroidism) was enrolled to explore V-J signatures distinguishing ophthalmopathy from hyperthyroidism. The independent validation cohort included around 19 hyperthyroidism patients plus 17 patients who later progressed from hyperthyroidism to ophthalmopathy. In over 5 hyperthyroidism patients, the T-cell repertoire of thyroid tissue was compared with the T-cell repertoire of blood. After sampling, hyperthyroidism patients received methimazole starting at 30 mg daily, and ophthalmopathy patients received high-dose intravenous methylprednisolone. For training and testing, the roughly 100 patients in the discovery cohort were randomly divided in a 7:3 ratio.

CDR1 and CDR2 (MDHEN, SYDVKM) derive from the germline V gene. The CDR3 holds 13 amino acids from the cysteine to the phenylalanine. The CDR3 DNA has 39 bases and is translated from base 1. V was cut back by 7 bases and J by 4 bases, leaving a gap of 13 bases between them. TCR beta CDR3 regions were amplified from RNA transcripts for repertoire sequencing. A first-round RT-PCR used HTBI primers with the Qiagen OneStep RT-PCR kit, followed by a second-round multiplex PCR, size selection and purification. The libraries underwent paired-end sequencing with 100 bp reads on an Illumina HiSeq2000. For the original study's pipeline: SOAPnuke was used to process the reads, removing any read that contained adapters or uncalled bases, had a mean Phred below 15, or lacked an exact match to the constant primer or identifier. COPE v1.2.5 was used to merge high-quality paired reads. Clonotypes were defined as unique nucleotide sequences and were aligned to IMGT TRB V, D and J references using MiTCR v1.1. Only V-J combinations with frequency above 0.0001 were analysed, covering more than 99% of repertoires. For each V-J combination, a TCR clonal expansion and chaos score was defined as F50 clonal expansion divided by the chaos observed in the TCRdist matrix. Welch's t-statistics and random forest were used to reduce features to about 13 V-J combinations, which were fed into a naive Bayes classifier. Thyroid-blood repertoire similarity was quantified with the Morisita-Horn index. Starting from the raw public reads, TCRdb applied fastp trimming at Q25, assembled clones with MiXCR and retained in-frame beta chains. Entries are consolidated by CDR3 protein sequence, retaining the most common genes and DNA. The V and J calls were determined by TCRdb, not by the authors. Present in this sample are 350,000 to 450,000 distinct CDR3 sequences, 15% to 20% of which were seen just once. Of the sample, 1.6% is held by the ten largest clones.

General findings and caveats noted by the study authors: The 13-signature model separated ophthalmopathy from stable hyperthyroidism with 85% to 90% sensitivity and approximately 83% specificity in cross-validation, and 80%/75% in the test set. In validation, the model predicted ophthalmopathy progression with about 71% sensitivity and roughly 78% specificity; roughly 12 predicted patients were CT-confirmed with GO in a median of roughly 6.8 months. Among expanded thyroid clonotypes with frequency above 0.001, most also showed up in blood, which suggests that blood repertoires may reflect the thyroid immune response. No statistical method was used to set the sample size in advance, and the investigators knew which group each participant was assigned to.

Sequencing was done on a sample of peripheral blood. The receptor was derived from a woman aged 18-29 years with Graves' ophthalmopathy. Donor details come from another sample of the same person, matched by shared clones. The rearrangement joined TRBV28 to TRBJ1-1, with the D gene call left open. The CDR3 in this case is CASMVNMGTEAFF. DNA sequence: TGTGCCAGCATGGTGAATATGGGCACTGAAGCTTTCTTT.